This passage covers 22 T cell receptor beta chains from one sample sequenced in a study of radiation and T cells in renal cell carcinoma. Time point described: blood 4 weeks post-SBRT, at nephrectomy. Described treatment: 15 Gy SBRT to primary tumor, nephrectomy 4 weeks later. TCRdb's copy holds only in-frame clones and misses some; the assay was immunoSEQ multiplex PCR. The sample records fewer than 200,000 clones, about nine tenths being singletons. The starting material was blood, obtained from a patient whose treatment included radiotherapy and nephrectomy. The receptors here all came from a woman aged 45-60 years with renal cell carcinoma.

The CDR3 protein is CASSPGQSNTGELFF. DNA of the CDR3: TGTGCCAGCAGCCCCGGACAGAGCAACACCGGGGAGCTGTTTTTT. The J gene is TRBJ2-2, the V gene TRBV9; D may be TRBD1 (6 bases). Germline V gene data show CDR1 as SGDLS and CDR2 as YYNGEE. Trimming left V 4 bases short and J 2 bases short, with 12 bases between. This CDR3 is built from 15 residues.

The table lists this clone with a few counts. DNA of the CDR3: TGTGCCAGCAGCTTAACGGGACTGACTCTCACAGATACGCAGTATTTT. It translates to CASSLTGLTLTDTQYF. The chain carries TRBV7-2 and TRBJ2-3; possible D gene TRBD2, 6 bases. Germline V CDR1 and CDR2: SGHTA, FQGNSA. V was cut by 2 bases and J by 2 bases, with 14 bases left in between. The CDR3 runs to 16 residues. Variable domain in full (rest from reference TRBV7-2 and TRBJ2-3): GAGVSQSPSNKVTEKGKDVELRCDPISGHTALYWYRQSLGQGLEFLIYFQGNSAPDKSGLPSDRFSAERTGGSVSTLTIQRTQQEDSAVYLCASSLTGLTLTDTQYFGPGTRLTVL.

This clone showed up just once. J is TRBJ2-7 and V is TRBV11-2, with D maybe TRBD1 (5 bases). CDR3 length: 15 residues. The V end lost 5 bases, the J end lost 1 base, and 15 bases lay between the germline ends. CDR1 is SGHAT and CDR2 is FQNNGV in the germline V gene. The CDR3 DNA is TGTGCCAGCAGCCCGGCGACAGAGACTTCCTACGAGCAGTACTTC. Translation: CASSPATETSYEQYF.

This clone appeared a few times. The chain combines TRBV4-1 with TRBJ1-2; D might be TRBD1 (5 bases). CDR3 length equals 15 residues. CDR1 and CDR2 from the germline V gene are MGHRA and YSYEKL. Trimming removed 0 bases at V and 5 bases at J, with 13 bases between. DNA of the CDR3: TGCGCCAGCAGCCAAGAGCGGGTGGACACGTATGGCTACACCTTC. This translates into CASSQERVDTYGYTF.

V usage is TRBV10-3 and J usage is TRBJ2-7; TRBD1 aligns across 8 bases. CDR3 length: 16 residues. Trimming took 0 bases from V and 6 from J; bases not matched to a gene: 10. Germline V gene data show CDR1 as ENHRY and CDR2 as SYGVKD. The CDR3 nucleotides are TGTGCCATCAGTGAGTCCTTACAGGGGGTCCTTTCCGAGCAGTACTTC. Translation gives CAISESLQGVLSEQYF.

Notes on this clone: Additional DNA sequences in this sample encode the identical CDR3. CDR3 sequence: CASSLAGRLNTEAFF. In DNA form, the CDR3 reads TGTGCCAGCAGCTTAGCAGGGCGCCTAAACACTGAAGCTTTCTTT. The rearrangement joins TRBV7-8 to TRBJ1-1; unclear D gene. There are 15 residues in the CDR3. CDR1 is SGHVS, CDR2 FQNEAQ, per germline. V lost 0 bases and J lost 2, with 10 bases in between.

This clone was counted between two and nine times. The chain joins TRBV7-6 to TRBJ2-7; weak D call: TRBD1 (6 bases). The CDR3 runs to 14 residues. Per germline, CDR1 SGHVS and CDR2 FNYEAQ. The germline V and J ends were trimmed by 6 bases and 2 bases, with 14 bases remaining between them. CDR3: CASRPRDNTYEQYF. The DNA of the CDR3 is TGTGCCAGCAGACCACGGGACAACACCTACGAGCAGTACTTC. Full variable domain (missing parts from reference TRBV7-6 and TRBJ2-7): GAGVSQSPRYKVTKRGQDVALRCDPISGHVSLYWYRQALGQGPEFLTYFNYEAQQDKSGLPNDRFSAERPEGSISTLTIQRTEQRDSAMYRCASRPRDNTYEQYFGPGTRLTVT.

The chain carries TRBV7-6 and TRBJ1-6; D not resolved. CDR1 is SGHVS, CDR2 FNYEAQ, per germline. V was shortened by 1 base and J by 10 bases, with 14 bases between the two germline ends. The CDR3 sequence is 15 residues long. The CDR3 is CASSLGEGVGSPLHF. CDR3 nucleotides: TGTGCCAGCAGCTTAGGTGAAGGTGTCGGGTCACCCCTCCACTTT.

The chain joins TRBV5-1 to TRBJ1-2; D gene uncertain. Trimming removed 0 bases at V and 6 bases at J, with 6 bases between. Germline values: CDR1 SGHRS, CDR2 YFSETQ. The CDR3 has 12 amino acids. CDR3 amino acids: CASSLVGDGYTF. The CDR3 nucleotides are TGCGCCAGCAGCTTGGTCGGGGATGGCTACACCTTC.

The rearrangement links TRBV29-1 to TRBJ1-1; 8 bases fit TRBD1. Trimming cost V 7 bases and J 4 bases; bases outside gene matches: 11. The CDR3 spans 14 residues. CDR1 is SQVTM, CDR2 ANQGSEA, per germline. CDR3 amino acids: CSAKGQGQFTEAFF. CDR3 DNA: TGCAGCGCCAAAGGACAGGGCCAATTCACTGAAGCTTTCTTT.

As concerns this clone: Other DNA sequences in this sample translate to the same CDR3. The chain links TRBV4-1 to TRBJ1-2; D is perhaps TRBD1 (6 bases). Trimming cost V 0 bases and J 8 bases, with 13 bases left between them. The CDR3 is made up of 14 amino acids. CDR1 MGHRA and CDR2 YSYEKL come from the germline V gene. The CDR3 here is CASSQDLGAGGYTF. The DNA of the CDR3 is TGCGCCAGCAGCCAAGATTTGGGGGCTGGGGGCTACACCTTC.

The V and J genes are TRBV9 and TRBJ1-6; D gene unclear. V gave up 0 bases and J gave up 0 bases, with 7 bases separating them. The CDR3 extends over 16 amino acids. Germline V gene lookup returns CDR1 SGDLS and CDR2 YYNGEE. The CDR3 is CASSVDVSSYNSPLHF. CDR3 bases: TGTGCCAGCAGCGTAGACGTGAGCTCCTATAATTCACCCCTCCACTTT. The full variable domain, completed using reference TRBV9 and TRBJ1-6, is DSGVTQTPKHLITATGQRVTLRCSPRSGDLSVYWYQQSLDQGLQFLIQYYNGEERAKGNILERFSAQQFPDLHSELNLSSLELGDSALYFCASSVDVSSYNSPLHFGNGTRLTVT.

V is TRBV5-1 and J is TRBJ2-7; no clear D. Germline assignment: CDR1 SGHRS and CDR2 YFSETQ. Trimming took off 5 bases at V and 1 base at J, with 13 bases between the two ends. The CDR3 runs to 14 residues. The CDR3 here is CASRSVGISYEQYF. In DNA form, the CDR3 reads TGCGCCAGCAGGTCGGTGGGGATTTCCTACGAGCAGTACTTC.

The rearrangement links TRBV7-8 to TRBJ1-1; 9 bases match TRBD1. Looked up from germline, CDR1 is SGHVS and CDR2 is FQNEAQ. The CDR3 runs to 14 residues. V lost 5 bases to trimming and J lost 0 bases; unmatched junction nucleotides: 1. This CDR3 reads CASSRTGVNTEAFF. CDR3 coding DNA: TGTGCCAGCAGCCGGACAGGGGTGAACACTGAAGCTTTCTTT.

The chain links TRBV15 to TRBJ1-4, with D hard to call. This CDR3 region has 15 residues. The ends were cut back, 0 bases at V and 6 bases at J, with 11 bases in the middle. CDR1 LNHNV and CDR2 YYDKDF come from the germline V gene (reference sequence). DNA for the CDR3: TGTGCCACCAGCAGAGATCTAGGGCAAGATGAAAAACTGTTTTTT. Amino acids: CATSRDLGQDEKLFF.

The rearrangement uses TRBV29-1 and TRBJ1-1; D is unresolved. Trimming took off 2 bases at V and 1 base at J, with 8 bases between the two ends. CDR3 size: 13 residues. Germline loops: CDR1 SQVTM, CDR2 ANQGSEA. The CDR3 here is CSVESGPNTEAFF. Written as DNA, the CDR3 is TGCAGCGTTGAAAGCGGCCCGAACACTGAAGCTTTCTTT.

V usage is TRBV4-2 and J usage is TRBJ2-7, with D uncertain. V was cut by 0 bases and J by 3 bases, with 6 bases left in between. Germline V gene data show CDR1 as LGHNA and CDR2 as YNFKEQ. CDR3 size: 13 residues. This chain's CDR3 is CASSQDLNYEQYF. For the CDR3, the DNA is TGTGCCAGCAGCCAAGATCTGAACTACGAGCAGTACTTC.

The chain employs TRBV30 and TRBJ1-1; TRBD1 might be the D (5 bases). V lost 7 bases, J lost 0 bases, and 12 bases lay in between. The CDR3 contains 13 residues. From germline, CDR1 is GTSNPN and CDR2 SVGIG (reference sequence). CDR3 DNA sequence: TGTGCCTATCGGGACTTCATGAACACTGAAGCTTTCTTT. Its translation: CAYRDFMNTEAFF.

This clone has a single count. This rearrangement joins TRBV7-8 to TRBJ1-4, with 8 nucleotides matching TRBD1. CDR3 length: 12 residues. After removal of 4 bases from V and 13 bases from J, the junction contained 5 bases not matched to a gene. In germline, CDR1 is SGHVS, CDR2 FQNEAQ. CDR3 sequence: CASSWDRNPLFF. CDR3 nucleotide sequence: TGTGCCAGCAGCTGGGACAGGAATCCACTGTTTTTT.

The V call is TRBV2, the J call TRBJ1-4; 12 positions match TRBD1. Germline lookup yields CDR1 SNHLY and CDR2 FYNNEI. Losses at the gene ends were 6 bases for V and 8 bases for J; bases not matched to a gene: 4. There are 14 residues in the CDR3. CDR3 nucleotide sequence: TGTGCCAGCAGCGGGACAGGGGGCCAGGAAAAACTGTTTTTT. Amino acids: CASSGTGGQEKLFF.

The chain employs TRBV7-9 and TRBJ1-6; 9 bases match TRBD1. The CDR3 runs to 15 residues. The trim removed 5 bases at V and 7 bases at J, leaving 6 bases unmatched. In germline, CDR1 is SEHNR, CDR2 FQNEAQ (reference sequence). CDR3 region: CASSRGQGLNSPLHF. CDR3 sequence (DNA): TGTGCCAGCAGCCGAGGACAGGGGTTGAATTCACCCCTCCACTTT. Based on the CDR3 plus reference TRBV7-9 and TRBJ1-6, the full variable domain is DTGVSQNPRHKITKRGQNVTFRCDPISEHNRLYWYRQTLGQGPEFLTYFQNEAQLEKSRLLSDRFSAERPKGSFSTLEIQRTEQGDSAMYLCASSRGQGLNSPLHFGNGTRLTVT.

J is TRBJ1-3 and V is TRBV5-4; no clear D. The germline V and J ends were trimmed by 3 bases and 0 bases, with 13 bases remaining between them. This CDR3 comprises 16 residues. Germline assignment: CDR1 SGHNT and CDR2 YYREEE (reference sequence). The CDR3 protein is CASSSRYGLSGNTIYF. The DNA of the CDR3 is TGTGCCAGCAGCTCTCGTTACGGGCTCTCTGGAAACACCATATATTTT.